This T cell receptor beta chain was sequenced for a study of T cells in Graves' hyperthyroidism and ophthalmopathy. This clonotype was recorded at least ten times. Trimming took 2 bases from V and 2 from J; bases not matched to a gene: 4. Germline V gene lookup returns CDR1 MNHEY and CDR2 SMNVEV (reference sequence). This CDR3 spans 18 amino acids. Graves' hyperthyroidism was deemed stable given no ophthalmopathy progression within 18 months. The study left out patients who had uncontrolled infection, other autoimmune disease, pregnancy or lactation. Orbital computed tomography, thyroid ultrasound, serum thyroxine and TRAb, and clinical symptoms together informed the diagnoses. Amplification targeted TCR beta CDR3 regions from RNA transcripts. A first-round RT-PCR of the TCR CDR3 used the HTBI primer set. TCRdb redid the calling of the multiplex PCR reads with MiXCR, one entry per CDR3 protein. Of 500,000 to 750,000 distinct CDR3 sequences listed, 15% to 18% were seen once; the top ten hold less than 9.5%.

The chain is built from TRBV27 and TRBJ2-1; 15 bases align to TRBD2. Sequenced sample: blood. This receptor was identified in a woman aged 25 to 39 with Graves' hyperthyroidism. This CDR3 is CASSLGTSGRSTYNEQFF. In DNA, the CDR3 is TGTGCCAGCAGTTTAGGGACTAGCGGGAGGTCGACCTACAATGAGCAGTTCTTC.